This T cell receptor beta chain was sequenced in a study of response to subunit inactivated influenza vaccine. TCRdb re-called the RT-PCR reads through MiXCR, storing one row per CDR3 protein. This table has 530,000 or so distinct CDR3 sequences, 14% appearing once. Germline CDR1 LGHDT, CDR2 YNNKEL (reference sequence). The J segment lost 10 bases and the V segment lost 4 bases, leaving 6 bases of the junction unmatched. The CDR3 length is 14 residues. Study results and limitations: Few new T cells, the authors suggested, are recruited by each seasonal influenza vaccination.

This clonotype was seen more than once but under ten times. Its antigen is undetermined. The receptor comes from a man aged 50-59 years who received an inactivated influenza vaccine. The rearrangement uses TRBV3-1 and TRBJ2-1; TRBD2 aligns across 11 bases. The sequencing here drew on PBMCs from blood, taken 11 to 12 days after vaccination. The CDR3 region is CASSLAGLAAEQFF. The CDR3 DNA reads TGTGCCAGCAGCCTAGCGGGACTAGCGGCAGAGCAGTTCTTC.